The clone carrying this T cell receptor (beta chain) came up a few times. Its antigen is as yet unknown. TCRdb reprocessed the 5' RACE reads with MiXCR, giving one entry per CDR3 protein. This table holds under 400,000 distinct CDR3 sequences, around 13% found once. The sample is drawn from a study of T cells after yellow fever vaccination. Study observations and caveats: Contamination by abundant bulk-population clonotypes could be present in FACS-sorted repertoires. Though weaker, the secondary response peaked faster, on day 5 versus 15. Shared CD4/CD8 clonotypes were a small share, likely from convergent recombination. Reappearance after the booster was seen for most primary-vaccination clones, at 96% CD4 and around 88% CD8.

CDR3 length equals 16 residues. V shed 5 bases, J shed 0 bases, and the junction held 7 bases outside the gene matches. The germline CDR1 and CDR2 sequences are SGHVS and FNYEAQ. This TCR came from a man between 18 and 29 years old who received the YFV17D yellow fever vaccine. Here the sequenced sample was CD4+ T cells sorted from PBMCs, taken 15 days after the yellow fever booster vaccination. The chain links TRBV7-6 to TRBJ1-5, with 7 bases identical to TRBD1. CDR3 DNA sequence: TGTGCCAGCAGCCCGGGACAGACTTATAGCAATCAGCCCCAGCATTTT. Its translation: CASSPGQTYSNQPQHF.